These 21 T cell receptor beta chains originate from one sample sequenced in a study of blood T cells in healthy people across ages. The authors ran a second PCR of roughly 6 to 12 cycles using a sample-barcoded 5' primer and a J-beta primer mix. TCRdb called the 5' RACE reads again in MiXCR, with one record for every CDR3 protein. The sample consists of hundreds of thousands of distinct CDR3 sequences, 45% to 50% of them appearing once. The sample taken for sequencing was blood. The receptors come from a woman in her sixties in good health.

The CDR3 DNA sequence: TGTGCCAGCAGCCAAGTAGGCGCGGACTCCTACAATGAGCAGTACTTC. Translation gives CASSQVGADSYNEQYF. The chain is built from TRBV4-2 and TRBJ2-1; possible D gene TRBD2, 5 bases. The J call may be faulty, since TRBJ2-7 better matches the DNA end. Per germline, CDR1 LGHNA and CDR2 YNFKEQ. The CDR3 runs 16 residues.

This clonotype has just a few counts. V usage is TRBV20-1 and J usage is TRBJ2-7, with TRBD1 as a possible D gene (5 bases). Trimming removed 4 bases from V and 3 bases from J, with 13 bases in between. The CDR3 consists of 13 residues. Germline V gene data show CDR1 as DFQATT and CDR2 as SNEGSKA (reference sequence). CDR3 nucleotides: TGCAGTGCTATCTCGACAGAAAGCTACGAGCAGTACTTC. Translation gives CSAISTESYEQYF.

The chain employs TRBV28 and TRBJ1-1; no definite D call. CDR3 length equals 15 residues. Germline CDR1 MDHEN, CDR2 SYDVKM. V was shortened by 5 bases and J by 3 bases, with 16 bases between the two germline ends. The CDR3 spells CASSPPRVMDTEAFF. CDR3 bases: TGTGCCAGCAGTCCCCCGCGGGTGATGGACACTGAAGCTTTCTTT.

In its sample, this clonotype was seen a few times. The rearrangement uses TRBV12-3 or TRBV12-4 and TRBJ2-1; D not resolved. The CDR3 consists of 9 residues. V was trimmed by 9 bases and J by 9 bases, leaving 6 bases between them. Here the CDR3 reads CASGAEQFF. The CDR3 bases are TGTGCCAGTGGTGCTGAGCAGTTCTTC.

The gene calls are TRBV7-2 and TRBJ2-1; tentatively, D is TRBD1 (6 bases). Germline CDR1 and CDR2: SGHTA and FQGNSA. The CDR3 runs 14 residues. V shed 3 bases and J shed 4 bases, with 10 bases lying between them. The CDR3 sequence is CASSFPGTYNEQFF. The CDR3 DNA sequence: TGTGCCAGCAGCTTCCCCGGGACATACAATGAGCAGTTCTTC.

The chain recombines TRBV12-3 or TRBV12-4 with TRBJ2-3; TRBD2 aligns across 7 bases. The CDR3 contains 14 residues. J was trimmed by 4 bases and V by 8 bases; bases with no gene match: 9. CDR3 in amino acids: CASGEGSGPDTQYF. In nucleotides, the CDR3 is TGTGCCAGCGGGGAGGGGAGCGGCCCAGATACGCAGTATTTT.

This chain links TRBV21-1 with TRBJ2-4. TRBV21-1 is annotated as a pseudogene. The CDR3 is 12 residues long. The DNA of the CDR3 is TGTGCCAGCAGCAAGGACGGGTTGGAGCAGTACTTC. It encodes CASSKDGLEQYF.

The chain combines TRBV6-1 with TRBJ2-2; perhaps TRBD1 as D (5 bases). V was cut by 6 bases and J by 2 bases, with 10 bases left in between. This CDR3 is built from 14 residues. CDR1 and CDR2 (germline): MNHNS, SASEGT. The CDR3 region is CASRGVGNTGELFF. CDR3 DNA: TGTGCCAGCAGAGGGGTGGGAAACACCGGGGAGCTGTTTTTT.

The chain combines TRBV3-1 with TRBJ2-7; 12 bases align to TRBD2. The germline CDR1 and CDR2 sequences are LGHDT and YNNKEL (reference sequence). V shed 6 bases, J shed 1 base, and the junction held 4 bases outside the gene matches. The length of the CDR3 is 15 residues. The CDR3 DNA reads TGTGCCAGCAGGGCAACTAGCGGGAGGTCCTACGAGCAGTACTTC. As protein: CASRATSGRSYEQYF.

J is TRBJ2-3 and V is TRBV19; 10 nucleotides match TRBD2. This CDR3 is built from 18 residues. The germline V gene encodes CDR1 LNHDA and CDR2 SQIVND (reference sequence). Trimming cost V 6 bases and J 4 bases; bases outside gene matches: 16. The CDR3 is CASRRGALAGVGADTQYF. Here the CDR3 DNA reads TGTGCCAGTAGAAGAGGGGCCCTAGCGGGAGTTGGCGCAGATACGCAGTATTTT.

The CDR3 DNA reads as TGTGCCAGCAGCAACAAAATGGGGGGACGGATCGGCTACACCTTC. This encodes CASSNKMGGRIGYTF. The chain combines TRBV28 with TRBJ1-2; possibly TRBD1 for D (5 bases). The CDR3 consists of 15 residues. Germline V CDR1 and CDR2: MDHEN, SYDVKM. Between the trimmed V and J ends, which lost 6 bases and 8 bases, there was a span of 22 bases.

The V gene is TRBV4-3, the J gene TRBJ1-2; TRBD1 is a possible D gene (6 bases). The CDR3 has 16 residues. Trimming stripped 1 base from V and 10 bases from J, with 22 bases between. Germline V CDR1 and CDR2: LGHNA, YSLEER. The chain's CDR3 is CASSQGVLTGLGDYTF. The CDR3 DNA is TGCGCCAGCAGCCAAGGGGTACTAACAGGGTTAGGCGACTACACCTTC.

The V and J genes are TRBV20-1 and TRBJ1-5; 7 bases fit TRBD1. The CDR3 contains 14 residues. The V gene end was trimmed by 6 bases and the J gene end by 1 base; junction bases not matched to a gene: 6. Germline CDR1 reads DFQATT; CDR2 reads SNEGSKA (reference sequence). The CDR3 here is CSAEDRESNQPQHF. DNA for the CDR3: TGCAGTGCAGAAGACAGGGAGAGCAATCAGCCCCAGCATTTT.

CDR3 loop: CALLAATGGYTF. CDR3 coding DNA: TGTGCCCTATTGGCAGCGACGGGTGGCTACACCTTC. The V gene is TRBV28, the J gene TRBJ1-2; D is undetermined. The germline V and J ends were trimmed by 11 bases and 7 bases, with 17 bases remaining between them. Germline assignment: CDR1 MDHEN and CDR2 SYDVKM. The CDR3 is 12 residues long.

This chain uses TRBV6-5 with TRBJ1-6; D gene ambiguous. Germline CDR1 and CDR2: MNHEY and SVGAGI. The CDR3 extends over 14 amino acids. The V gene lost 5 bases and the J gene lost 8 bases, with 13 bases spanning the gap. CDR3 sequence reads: CASSGQVSDSPLHF. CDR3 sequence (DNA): TGTGCCAGCAGTGGTCAGGTCTCGGATTCACCCCTCCACTTT.

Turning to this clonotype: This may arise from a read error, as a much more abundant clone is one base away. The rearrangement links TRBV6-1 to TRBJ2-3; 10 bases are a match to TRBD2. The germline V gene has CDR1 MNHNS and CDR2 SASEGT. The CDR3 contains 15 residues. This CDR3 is CAGSEASGSPDTQYF. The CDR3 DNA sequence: TGTGCCGGCAGTGAAGCTAGCGGGAGCCCAGATACGCAGTATTTT.

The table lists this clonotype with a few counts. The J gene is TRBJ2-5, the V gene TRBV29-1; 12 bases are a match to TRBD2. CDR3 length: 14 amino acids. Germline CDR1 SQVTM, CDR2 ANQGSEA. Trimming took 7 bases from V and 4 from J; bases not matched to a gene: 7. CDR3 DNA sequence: TGCAGCGCACCGACTAGCGGGAGTACAGAGACCCAGTACTTC. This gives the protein CSAPTSGSTETQYF. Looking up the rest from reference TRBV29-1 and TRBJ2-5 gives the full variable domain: SAVISQKPSRDICQRGTSLTIQCQVDSQVTMMFWYRQQPGQSLTLIATANQGSEATYESGFVIDKFPISRPNLTFSTLTVSNMSPEDSSIYLCSAPTSGSTETQYFGPGTRLLVL.

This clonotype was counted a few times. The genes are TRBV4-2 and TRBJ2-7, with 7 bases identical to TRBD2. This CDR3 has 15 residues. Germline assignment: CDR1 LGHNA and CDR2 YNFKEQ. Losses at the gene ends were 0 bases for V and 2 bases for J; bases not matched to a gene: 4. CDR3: CASSQDTGGTYEQYF. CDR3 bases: TGTGCCAGCAGCCAAGATACGGGAGGTACCTACGAGCAGTACTTC.

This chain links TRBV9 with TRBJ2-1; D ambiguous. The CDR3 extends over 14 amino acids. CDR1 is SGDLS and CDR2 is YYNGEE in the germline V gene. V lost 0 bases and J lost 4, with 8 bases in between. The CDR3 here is CASSVVGSYNEQFF. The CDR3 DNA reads TGTGCCAGCAGCGTAGTGGGCAGTTACAATGAGCAGTTCTTC.

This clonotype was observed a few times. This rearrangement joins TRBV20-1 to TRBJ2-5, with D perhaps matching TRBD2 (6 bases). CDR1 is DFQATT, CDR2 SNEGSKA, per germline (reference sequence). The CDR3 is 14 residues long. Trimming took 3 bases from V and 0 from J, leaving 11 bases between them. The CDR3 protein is CSASRRGYQETQYF. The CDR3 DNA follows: TGCAGTGCTAGTCGACGGGGGTACCAAGAGACCCAGTACTTC.

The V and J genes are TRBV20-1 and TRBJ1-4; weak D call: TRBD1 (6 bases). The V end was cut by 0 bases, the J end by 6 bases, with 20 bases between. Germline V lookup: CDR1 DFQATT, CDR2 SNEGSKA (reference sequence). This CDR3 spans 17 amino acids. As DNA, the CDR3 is TGCAGTGCTAGAGATAGGCGAGGCGGGGGGCTGGATGAAAAACTGTTTTTT. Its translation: CSARDRRGGGLDEKLFF.